Included here is one T cell receptor beta chain sequence, with context. Its antigen is not yet known. No base-level quality is on record; no much larger clone is a single base apart. The data derive from a study of control samples from healthy donors and cancer patients (dated by TCRdb to 2020 to 2021). V and J are trimmed by 0 bases and 5 bases, and the gene matches miss 8 bases of the junction. The CDR1 and CDR2 encoded by the germline V gene are KGHDR and SFDVKD. From cysteine to phenylalanine, the CDR3 is 18 amino acids long. Only the CDR3 DNA stays, 54 bases, in frame from base 1. Receptor libraries were prepared by the immunoSEQ multiplex PCR assay. In TCRdb, the immuneACCESS table is reduced to in-frame sequences with V and J assigned. These tables do not hold every clone; where another copy was compared, an unresolved V gene accounts for under half, and the others remain unexplained. The sample table contains 110,000 or so clones; only one count was recorded for approximately 90% of them. 4% to 4.5% of the sample rests with the top ten.

The rearranged chain carries TRBV24-1 and TRBJ2-2; 10 middle bases align to TRBD1. What was sequenced was blood. The sequence was obtained from a human donor in good health. The donor label of this sample is uncertain. The nucleotide sequence is given as TGTGCCACCAGTGATTTGCCCCGGGACAGGGGAGGGACCGGGGAGCTGTTTTTT. Its amino acids are CATSDLPRDRGGTGELFF.